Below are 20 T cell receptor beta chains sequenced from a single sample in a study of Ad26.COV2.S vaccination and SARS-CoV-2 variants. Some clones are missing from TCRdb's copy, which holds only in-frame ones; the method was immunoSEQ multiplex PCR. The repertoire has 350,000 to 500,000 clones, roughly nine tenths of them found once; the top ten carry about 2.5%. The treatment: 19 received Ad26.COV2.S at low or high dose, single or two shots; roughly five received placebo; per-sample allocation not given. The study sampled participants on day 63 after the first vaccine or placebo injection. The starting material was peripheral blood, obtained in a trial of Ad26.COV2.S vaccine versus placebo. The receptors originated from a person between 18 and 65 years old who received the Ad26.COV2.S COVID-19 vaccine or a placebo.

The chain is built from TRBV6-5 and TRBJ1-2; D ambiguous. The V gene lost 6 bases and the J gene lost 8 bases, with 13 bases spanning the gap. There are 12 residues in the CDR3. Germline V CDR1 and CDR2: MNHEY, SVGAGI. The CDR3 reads CASSRSWEGYTF. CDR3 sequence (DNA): TGTGCCAGCAGCAGGTCCTGGGAAGGCTACACCTTC.

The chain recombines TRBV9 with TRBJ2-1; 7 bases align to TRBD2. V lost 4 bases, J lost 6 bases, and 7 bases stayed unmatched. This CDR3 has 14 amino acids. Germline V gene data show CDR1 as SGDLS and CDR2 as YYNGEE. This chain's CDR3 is CASSFQGGSNEQFF. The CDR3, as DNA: TGTGCCAGCAGCTTTCAGGGCGGGAGCAATGAGCAGTTCTTC.

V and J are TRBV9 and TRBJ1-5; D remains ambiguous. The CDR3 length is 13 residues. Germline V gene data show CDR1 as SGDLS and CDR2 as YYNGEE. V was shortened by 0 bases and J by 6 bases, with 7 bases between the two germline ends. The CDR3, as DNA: TGTGCCAGCAGCGTAGATCTAGGTCAGCCCCAGCATTTT. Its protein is CASSVDLGQPQHF.

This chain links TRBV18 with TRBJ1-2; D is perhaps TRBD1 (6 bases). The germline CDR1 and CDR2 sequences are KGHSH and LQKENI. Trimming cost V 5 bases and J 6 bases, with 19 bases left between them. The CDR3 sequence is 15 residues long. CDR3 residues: CASSITIQGGDGYTF. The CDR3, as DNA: TGTGCCAGCTCAATTACGATACAGGGCGGAGATGGCTACACCTTC.

CDR3 DNA: TGTGCCAGCAGCTTGGGTGCTGGGGAGGGAAATGGCTACACCTTC. Its protein product is CASSLGAGEGNGYTF. The chain links TRBV5-6 to TRBJ1-2; the D is unclear. V was shortened by 0 bases and J by 6 bases, with 15 bases between the two germline ends. This CDR3 has 15 amino acids. Germline lookup yields CDR1 SGHDT and CDR2 YYEEEE.

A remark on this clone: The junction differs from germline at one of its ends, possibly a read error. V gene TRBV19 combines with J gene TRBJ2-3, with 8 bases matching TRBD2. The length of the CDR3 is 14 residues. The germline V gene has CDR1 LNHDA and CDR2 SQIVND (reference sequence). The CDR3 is CASRIAGNTDTQYF. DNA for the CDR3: TGTGCCAGTAGGATAGCGGGGAACACAGATACGCAGTATTTT.

The CDR3 region is CASSPVLAGGEGDTQYF. The DNA for the CDR3 is TGTGCCAGTAGTCCCGTTCTAGCGGGGGGAGAAGGCGATACGCAGTATTTT. The chain employs TRBV19 and TRBJ2-3, with 11 bases lining up with TRBD2. Germline V lookup: CDR1 LNHDA, CDR2 SQIVND (reference sequence). There are 17 residues in the CDR3. V was pared by 5 bases and J by 6 bases, with 13 bases of the junction left unmatched.

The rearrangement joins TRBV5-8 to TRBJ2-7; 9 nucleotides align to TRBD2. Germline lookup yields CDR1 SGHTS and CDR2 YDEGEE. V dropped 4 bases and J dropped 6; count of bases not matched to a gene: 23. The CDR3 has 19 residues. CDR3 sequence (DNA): TGTGCCAGCAGCGCGCGTGCGGCTAGCGGGGCTGGTGTAGCAGCCGAGCAGTACTTC. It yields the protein CASSARAASGAGVAAEQYF.

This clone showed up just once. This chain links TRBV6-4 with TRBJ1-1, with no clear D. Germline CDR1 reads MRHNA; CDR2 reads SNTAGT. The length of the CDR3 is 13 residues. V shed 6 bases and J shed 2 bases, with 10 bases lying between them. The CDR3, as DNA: TGTGCCAGCAGCTTTGATGCCAACACTGAAGCTTTCTTT. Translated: CASSFDANTEAFF.

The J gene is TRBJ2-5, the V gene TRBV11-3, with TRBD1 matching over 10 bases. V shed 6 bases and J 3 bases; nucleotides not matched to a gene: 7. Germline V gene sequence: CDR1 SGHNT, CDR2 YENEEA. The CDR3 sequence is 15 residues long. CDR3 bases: TGTGCCAGCAGAGCCGGGACAGGGGTTGAAGAGACCCAGTACTTC. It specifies CASRAGTGVEETQYF.

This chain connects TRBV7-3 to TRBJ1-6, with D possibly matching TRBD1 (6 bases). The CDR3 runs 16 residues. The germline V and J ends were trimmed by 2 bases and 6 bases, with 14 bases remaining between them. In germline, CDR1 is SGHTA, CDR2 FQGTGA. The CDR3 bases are TGTGCCAGCAGCTTATTTGGGGGCATCGGTAATTCACCCCTCCACTTT. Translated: CASSLFGGIGNSPLHF.

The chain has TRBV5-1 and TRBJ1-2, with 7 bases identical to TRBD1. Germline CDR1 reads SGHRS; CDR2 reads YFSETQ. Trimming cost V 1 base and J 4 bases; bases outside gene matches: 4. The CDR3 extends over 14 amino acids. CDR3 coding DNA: TGCGCCAGCAGCTTGCTTGGGACAGCCTATGGCTACACCTTC. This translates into CASSLLGTAYGYTF.

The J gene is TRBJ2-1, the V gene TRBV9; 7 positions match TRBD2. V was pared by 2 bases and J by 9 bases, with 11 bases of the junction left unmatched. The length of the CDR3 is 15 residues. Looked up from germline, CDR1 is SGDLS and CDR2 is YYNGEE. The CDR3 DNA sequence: TGTGCCAGCAGCGTGAGCGGGGAGAGGGATCGTGAGCAGTTCTTC. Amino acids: CASSVSGERDREQFF.

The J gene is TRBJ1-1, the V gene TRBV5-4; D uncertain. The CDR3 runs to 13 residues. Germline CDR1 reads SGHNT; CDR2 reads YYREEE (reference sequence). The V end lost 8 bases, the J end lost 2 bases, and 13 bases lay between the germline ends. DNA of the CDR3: TGTGCCAGTTCACCGGACGATAACACTGAAGCTTTCTTT. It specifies CASSPDDNTEAFF.

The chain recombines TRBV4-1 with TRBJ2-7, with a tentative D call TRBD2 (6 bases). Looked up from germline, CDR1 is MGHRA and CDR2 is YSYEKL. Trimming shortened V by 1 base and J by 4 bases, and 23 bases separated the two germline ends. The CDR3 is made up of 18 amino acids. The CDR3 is CASSQARRRDFLLYEQYV. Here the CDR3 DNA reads TGCGCCAGCAGCCAAGCCCGTCGCCGGGACTTTCTACTTTACGAGCAGTACGTC.

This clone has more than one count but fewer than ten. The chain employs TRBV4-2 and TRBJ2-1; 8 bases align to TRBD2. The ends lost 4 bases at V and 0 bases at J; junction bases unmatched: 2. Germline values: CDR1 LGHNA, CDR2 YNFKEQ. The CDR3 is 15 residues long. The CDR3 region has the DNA TGTGCCAGCAGCCCCAGCGGGAGCTCCTACAATGAGCAGTTCTTC. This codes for CASSPSGSSYNEQFF.

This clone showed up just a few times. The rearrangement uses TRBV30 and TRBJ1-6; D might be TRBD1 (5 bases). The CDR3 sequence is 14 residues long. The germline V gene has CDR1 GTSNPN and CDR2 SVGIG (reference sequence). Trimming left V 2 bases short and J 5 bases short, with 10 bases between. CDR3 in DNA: TGTGCCTGGAGTCTCGAGGGGCATAATTCACCCCTCCACTTT. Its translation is CAWSLEGHNSPLHF.

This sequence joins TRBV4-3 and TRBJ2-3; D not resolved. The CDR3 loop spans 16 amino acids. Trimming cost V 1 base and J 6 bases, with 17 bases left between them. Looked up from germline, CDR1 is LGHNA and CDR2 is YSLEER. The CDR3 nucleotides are TGCGCCAGCAGCCAAGGGTGGGGTGGGCGCGGCGATACGCAGTATTTT. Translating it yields CASSQGWGGRGDTQYF.

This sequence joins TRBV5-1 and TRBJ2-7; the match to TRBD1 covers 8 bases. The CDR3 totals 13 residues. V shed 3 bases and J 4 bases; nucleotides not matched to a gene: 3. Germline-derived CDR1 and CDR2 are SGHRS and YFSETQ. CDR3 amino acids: CASSYWTGYEQYF. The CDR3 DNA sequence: TGCGCCAGCAGCTACTGGACAGGGTACGAGCAGTACTTC.

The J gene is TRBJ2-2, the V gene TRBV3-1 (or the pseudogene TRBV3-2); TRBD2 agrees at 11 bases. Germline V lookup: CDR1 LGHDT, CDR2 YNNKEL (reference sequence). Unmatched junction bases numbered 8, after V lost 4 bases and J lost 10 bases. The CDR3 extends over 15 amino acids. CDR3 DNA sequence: TGTGCCAGCAGCCCCGGGACTAGCGGAGAGGAGGAGCTGTTTTTT. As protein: CASSPGTSGEEELFF.